This T cell receptor beta chain came from a study of OX40 agonist ivuxolimab in advanced cancers. Background on the study: All patients had ivuxolimab intravenously every 2 weeks at 0.01 to 10 mg/kg.

Whole-study results and caveats: Some patients without response likewise showed low normalized clonal expansion. Partial responders at 0.1-3.0 mg/kg had among the lowest clonal expansion. The antigens recognized by the expanded peripheral T cells, that is their antigen specificity, were not determined.

The CDR3 is 15 amino acids. Germline V CDR1 and CDR2: GTSNPN, SVGIG (reference sequence). V trimming: 0 bases; J trimming: 4 bases; junction bases outside the gene matches: 8. Method: immunoSEQ multiplex PCR; TCRdb's copy keeps in-frame clones and lacks some. The table shows 55,000 to 85,000 clones, with around 80% occurring only once. In its sample, this clone was seen once. The antigen is undetermined. This specimen was CD4+ or CD8+ T cells sorted from blood, taken in a trial of the OX40 agonist ivuxolimab. This receptor was obtained from an adult with an advanced solid tumor such as melanoma, head and neck, liver or kidney cancer. V and J are TRBV30 and TRBJ2-7; TRBD2 agrees at 8 bases. CDR3 in DNA: TGTGCCTGGAGTGTGGGGACTAGGGGCCTTTACGAGCAGTACTTC. This encodes CAWSVGTRGLYEQYF.